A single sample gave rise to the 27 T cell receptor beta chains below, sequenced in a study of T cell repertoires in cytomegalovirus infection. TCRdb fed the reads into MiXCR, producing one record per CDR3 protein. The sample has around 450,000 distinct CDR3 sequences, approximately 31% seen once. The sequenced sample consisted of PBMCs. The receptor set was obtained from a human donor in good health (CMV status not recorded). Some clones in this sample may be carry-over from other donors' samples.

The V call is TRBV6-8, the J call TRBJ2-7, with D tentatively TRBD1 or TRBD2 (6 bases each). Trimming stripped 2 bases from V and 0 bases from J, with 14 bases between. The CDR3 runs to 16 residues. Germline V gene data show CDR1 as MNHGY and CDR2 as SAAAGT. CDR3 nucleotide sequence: TGTGCCAGCAGTTACGGCCTCGGGGGCCGCTCCTACGAGCAGTACTTC. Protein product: CASSYGLGGRSYEQYF.

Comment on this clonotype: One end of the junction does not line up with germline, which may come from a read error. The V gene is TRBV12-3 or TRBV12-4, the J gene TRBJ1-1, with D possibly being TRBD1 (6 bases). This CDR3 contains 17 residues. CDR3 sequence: CASRFLLGGGRNTEAFF. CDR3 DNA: TGTGCCAGCCGTTTTTTACTGGGGGGGGGGCGAAACACTGAAGCTTTCTTT.

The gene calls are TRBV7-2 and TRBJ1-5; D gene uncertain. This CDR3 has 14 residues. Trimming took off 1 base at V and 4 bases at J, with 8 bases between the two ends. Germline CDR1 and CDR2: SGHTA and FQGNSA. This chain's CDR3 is CASSLGSQNQPQHF. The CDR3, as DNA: TGTGCCAGCAGCTTAGGGAGTCAAAATCAGCCCCAGCATTTT. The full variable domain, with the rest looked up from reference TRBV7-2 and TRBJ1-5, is GAGVSQSPSNKVTEKGKDVELRCDPISGHTALYWYRQSLGQGLEFLIYFQGNSAPDKSGLPSDRFSAERTGGSVSTLTIQRTQQEDSAVYLCASSLGSQNQPQHFGDGTRLSIL.

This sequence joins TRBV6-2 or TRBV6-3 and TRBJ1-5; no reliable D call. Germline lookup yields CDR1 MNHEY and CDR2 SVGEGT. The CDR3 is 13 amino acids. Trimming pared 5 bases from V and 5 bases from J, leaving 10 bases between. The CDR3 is CASSRGLYQPQHF. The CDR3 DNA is TGTGCCAGCAGTAGAGGGTTATATCAGCCCCAGCATTTT.

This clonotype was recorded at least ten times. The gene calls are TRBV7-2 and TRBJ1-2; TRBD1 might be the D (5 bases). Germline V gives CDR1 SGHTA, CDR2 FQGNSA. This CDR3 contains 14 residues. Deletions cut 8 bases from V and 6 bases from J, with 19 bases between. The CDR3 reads CASGRGWSSHGYTF. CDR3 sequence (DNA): TGTGCCAGCGGTCGGGGGTGGAGTAGTCATGGCTACACCTTC.

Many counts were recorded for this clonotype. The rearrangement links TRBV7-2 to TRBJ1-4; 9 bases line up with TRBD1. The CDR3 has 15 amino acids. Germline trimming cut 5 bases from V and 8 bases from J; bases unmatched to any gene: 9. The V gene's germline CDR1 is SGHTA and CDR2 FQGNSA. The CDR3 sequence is CASSLGTGYNEKLFF. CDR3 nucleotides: TGTGCCAGCAGCCTCGGGACAGGGTATAACGAAAAACTGTTTTTT.

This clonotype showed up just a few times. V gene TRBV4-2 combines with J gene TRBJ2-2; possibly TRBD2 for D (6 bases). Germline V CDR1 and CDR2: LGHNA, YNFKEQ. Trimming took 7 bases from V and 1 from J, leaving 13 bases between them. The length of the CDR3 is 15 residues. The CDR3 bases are TGTGCCAGCAAGGGTCGCGGGGTGAACACCGGGGAGCTGTTTTTT. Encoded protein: CASKGRGVNTGELFF.

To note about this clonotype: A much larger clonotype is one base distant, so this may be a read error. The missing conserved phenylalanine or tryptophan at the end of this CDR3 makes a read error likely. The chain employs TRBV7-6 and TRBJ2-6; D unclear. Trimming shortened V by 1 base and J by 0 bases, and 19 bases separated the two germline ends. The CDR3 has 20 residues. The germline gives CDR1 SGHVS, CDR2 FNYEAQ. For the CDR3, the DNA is TGTGCCAGCAGCTTAGAGTTTTTGTCAGACGAATTCTCTGGGGCCAACGTCCTGACTTTG. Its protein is CASSLEFLSDEFSGANVLTL.

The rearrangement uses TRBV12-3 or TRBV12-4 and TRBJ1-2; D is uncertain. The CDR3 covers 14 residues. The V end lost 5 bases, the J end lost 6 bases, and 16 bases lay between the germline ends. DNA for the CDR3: TGTGCCAGCAGTCGTCTAGGCCTTACGGATGGCTACACCTTC. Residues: CASSRLGLTDGYTF.

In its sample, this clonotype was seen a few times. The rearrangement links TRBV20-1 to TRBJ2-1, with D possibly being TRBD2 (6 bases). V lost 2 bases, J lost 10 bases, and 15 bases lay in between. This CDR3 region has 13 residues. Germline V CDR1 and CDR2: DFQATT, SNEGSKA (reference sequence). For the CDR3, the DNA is TGCAGTGCTAGATCATCCGCGGGAAGGGAGCAGTTCTTC. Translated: CSARSSAGREQFF.

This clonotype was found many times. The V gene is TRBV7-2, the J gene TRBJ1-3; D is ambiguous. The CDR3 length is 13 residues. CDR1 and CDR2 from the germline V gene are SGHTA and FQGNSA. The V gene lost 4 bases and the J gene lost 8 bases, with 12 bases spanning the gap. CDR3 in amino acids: CASSSWGGYTIYF. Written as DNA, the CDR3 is TGTGCCAGCAGCTCCTGGGGAGGATACACCATATATTTT.

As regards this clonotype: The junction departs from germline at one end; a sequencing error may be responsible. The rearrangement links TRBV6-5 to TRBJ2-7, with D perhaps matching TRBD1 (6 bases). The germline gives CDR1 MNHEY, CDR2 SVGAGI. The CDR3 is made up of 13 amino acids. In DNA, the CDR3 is TGTGCCCGCAGTGGGACACCCCTTTACGAGCAGTACTTC. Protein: CARSGTPLYEQYF.

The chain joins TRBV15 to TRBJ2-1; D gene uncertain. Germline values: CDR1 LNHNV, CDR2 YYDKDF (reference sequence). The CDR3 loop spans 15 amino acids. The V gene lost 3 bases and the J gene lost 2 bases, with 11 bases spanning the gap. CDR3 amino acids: CATSSPKVAYNEQFF. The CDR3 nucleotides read TGTGCCACCAGCAGTCCTAAAGTTGCCTACAATGAGCAGTTCTTC.

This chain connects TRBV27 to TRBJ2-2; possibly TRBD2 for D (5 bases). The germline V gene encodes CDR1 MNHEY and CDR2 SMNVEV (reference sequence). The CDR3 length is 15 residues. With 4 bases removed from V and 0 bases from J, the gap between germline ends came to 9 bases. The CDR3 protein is CASSWTGANTGELFF. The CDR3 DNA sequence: TGTGCCAGCAGTTGGACCGGGGCGAACACCGGGGAGCTGTTTTTT.

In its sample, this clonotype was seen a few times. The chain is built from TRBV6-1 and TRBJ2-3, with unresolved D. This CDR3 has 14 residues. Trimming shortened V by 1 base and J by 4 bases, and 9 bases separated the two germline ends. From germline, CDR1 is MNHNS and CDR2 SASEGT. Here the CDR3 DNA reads TGTGCCAGCAGTGAAGTAAAGGGCCCAGATACGCAGTATTTT. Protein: CASSEVKGPDTQYF.

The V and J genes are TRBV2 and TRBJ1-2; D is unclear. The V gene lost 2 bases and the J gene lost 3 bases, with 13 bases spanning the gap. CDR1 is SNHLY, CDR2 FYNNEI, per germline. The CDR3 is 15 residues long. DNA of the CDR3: TGTGCCAGCAGTGAACAGGAAAACCGGGACTATGGCTACACCTTC. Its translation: CASSEQENRDYGYTF.

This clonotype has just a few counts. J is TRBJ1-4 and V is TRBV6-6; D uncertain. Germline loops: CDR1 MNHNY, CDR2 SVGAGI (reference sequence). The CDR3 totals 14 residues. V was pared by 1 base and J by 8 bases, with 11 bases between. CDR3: CASSYWGNNEKLFF. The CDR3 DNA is TGTGCCAGCAGTTACTGGGGAAACAACGAAAAACTGTTTTTT.

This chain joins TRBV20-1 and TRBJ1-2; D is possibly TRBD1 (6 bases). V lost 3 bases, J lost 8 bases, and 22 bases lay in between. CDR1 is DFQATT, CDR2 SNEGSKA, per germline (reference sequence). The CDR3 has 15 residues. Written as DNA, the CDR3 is TGCAGTGCTAGCCCGCCCGGTACAGGGAGAGGCGGCTACACCTTC. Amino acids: CSASPPGTGRGGYTF.

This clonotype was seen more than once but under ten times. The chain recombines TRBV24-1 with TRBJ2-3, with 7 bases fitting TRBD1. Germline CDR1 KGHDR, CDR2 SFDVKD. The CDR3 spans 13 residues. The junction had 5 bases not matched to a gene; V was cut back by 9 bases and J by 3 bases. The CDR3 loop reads CATEGGPTDTQYF. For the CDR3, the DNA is TGTGCCACCGAAGGGGGCCCTACAGATACGCAGTATTTT.

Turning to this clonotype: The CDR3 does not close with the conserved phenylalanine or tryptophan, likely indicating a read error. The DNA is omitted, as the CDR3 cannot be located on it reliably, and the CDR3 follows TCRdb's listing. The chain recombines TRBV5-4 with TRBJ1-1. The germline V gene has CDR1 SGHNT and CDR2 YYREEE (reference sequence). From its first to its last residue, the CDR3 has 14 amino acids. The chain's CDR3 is CASSLAEVNTEDFL.

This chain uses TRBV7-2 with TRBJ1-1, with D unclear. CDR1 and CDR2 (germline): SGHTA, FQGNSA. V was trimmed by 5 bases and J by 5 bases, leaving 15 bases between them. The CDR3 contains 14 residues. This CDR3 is CASSPNFGVTEAFF. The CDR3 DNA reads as TGTGCCAGCAGCCCTAATTTTGGGGTTACTGAAGCTTTCTTT.

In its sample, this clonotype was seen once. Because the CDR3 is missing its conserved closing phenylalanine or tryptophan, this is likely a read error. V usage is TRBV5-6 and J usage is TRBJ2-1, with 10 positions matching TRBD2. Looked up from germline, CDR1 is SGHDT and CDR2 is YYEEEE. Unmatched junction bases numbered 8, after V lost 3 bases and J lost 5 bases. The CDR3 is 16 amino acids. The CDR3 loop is CASSSMKRGGNNEQFL. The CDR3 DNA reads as TGTGCCAGCAGCTCTATGAAGCGGGGGGGAAACAATGAGCAGTTCTTA.

CDR3 DNA: TGTGCCAGCAGCGTGGGGACAGGGTCTGGAAACACCATATATTTT. As protein: CASSVGTGSGNTIYF. The rearrangement joins TRBV9 to TRBJ1-3; 9 bases line up with TRBD1. V trimming: 2 bases; J trimming: 1 base; junction bases outside the gene matches: 1. Germline V lookup: CDR1 SGDLS, CDR2 YYNGEE. This CDR3 comprises 15 residues. The whole variable domain, remainder taken from reference TRBV9 and TRBJ1-3, is DSGVTQTPKHLITATGQRVTLRCSPRSGDLSVYWYQQSLDQGLQFLIQYYNGEERAKGNILERFSAQQFPDLHSELNLSSLELGDSALYFCASSVGTGSGNTIYFGEGSWLTVV.

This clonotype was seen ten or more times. CDR3 protein: CASSEVPGGFQPQHF. CDR3 in DNA: TGTGCCAGCAGCGAGGTCCCGGGGGGCTTTCAGCCCCAGCATTTT. The rearrangement uses TRBV7-2 and TRBJ1-5, with D possibly being TRBD1 (6 bases). The V end was cut by 5 bases, the J end by 6 bases, with 17 bases between. Germline V lookup: CDR1 SGHTA, CDR2 FQGNSA. The CDR3 has 15 amino acids.

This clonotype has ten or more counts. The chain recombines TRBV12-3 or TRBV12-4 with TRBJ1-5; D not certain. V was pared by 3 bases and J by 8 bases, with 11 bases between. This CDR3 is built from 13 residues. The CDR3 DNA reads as TGTGCCAGCAGTTTCGACCGAGATGAGCCCCAGCATTTT. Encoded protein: CASSFDRDEPQHF.

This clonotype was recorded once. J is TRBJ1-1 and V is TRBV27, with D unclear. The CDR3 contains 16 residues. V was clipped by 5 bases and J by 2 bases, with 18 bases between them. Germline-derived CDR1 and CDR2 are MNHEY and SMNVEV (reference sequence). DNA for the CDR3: TGTGCCAGCAGTCCCTCTACCCCCCAAAAAAACACTGAAGCTTTCTTT. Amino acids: CASSPSTPQKNTEAFF.

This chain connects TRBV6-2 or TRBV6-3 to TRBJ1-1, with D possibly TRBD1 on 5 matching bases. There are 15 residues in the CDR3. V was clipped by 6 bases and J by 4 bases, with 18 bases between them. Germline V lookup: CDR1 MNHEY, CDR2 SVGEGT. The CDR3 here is CASSQTQGWATEAFF. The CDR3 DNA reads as TGTGCCAGCAGCCAGACGCAGGGATGGGCCACTGAAGCTTTCTTT.